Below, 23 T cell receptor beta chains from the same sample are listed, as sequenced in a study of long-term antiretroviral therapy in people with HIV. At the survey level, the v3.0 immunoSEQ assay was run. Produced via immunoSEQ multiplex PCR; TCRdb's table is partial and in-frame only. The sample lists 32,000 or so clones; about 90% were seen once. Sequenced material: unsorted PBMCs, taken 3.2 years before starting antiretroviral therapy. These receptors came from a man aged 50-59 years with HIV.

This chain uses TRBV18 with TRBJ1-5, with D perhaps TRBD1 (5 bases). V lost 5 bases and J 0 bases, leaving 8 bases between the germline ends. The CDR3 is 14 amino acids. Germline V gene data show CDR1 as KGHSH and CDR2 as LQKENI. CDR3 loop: CASSRDGSNQPQHF. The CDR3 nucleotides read TGTGCCAGCTCAAGGGACGGTAGCAATCAGCCCCAGCATTTT. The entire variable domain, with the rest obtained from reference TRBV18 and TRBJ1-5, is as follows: NAGVMQNPRHLVRRRGQEARLRCSPMKGHSHVYWYRQLPEEGLKFMVYLQKENIIDESGMPKERFSAEFPKEGPSILRIQQVVRGDSAAYFCASSRDGSNQPQHFGDGTRLSIL.

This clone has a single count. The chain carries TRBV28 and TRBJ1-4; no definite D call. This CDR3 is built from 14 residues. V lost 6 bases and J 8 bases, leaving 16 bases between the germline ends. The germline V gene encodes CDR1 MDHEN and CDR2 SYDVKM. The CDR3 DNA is TGTGCCAGCAGCCCCGCCGGTAGGCTCGAAAAACTGTTTTTT. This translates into CASSPAGRLEKLFF.

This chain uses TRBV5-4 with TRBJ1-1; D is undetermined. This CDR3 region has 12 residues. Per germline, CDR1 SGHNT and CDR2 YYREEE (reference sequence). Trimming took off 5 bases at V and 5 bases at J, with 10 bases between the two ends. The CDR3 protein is CASSRGETEAFF. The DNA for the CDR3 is TGTGCCAGCAGTCGGGGAGAAACTGAAGCTTTCTTT.

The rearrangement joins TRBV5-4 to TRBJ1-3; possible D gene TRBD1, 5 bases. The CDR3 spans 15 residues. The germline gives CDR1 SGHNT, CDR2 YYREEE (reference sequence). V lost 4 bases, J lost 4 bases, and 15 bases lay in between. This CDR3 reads CASSQPTGSGNTIYF. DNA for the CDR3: TGTGCCAGCAGCCAGCCAACAGGATCCGGAAACACCATATATTTT.

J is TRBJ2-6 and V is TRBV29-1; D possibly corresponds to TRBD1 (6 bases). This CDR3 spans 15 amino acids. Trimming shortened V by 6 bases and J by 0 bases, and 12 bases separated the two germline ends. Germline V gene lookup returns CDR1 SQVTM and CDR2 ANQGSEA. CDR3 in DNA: TGCAGCGTCCTTGGACAGTACTCTGGGGCCAACGTCCTGACTTTC. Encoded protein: CSVLGQYSGANVLTF. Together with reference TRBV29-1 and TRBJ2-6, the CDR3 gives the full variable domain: SAVISQKPSRDICQRGTSLTIQCQVDSQVTMMFWYRQQPGQSLTLIATANQGSEATYESGFVIDKFPISRPNLTFSTLTVSNMSPEDSSIYLCSVLGQYSGANVLTFGAGSRLTVL.

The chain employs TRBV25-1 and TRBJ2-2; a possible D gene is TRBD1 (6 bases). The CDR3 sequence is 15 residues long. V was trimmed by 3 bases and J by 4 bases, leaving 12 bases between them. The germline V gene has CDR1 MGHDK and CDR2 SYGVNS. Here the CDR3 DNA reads TGTGCCAGCAGTGAGACTGTACAGGGCACCGGGGAGCTGTTTTTT. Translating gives CASSETVQGTGELFF.

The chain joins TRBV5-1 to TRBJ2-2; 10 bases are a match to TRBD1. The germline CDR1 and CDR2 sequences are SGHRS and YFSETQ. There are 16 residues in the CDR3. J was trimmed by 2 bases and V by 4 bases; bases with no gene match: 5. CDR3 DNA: TGCGCCAGCAGCACGACAGGGGGCGTAAACACCGGGGAGCTGTTTTTT. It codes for CASSTTGGVNTGELFF.

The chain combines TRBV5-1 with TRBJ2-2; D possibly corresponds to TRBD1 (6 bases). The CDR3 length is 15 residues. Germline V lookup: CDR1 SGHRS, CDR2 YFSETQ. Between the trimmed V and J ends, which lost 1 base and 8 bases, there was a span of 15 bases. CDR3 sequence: CASSLTGMPGGELFF. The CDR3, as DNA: TGCGCCAGCAGCTTGACAGGGATGCCCGGAGGGGAGCTGTTTTTT.

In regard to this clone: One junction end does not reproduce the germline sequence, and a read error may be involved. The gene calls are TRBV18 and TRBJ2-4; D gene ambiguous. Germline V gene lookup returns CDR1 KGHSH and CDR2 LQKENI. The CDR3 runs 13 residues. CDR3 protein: CASSPPARNIQYF. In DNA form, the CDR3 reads TGTGCCAGCTCACCACCAGCCAGAAACATTCAGTACTTC.

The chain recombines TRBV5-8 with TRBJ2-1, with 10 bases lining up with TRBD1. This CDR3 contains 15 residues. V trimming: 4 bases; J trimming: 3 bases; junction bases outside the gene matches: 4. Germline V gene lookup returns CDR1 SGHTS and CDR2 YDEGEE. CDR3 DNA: TGTGCCAGCAGCCTCGGACAGGGGGACTACAATGAGCAGTTCTTC. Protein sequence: CASSLGQGDYNEQFF.

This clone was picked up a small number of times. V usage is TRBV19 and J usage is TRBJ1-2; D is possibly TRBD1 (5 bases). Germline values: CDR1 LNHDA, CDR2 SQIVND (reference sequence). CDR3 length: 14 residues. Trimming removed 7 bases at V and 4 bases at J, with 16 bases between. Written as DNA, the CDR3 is TGTGCCAGTAATGAGGCAACAAGGGGCTATGGCTACACCTTC. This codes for CASNEATRGYGYTF.

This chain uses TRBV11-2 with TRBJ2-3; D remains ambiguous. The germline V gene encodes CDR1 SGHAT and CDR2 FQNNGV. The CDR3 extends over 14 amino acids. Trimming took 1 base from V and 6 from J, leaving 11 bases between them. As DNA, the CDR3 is TGTGCCAGCAGCTTAGTGCTAGTAGTTGATACGCAGTATTTT. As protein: CASSLVLVVDTQYF.

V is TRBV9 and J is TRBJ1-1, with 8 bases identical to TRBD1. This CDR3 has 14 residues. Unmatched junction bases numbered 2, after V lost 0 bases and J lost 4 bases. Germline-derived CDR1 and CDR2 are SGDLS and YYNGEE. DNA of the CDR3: TGTGCCAGCAGCGTAGGCCAGGGGGCCACTGAAGCTTTCTTT. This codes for CASSVGQGATEAFF.

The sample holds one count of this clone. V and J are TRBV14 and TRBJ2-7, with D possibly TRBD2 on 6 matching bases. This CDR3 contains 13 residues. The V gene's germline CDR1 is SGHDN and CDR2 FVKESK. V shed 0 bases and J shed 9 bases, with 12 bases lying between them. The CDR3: CASSQDMQGGQYF. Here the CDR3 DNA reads TGTGCCAGCAGCCAAGATATGCAGGGAGGGCAGTACTTC.

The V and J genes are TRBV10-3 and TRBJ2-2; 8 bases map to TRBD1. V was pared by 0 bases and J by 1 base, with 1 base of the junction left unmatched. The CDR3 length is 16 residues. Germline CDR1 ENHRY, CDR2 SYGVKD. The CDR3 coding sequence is TGTGCCATCAGTGAGTCTGGGACAGGGAACACCGGGGAGCTGTTTTTT. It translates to CAISESGTGNTGELFF.

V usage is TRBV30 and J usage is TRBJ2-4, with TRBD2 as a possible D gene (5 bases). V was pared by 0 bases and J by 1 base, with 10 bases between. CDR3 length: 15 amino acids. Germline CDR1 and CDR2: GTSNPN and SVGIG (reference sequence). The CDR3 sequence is CAWSVPGVAKNIQYF. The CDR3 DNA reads TGTGCCTGGAGTGTACCCGGGGTGGCCAAAAACATTCAGTACTTC.

The CDR3 loop is CASRLAGEELFF. The CDR3 DNA sequence: TGTGCCAGCAGACTAGCGGGAGAGGAGCTGTTTTTT. The J gene is TRBJ2-2, the V gene TRBV2, with 11 bases aligning to TRBD2. The V gene's germline CDR1 is SNHLY and CDR2 FYNNEI. The CDR3 extends over 12 amino acids. V lost 6 bases to trimming and J lost 10 bases; unmatched junction nucleotides: 1.

The chain's CDR3 is CASSPGLGGETTEAFF. The CDR3 DNA sequence: TGTGCCAGTAGTCCCGGTTTGGGGGGGGAGACGACTGAAGCTTTCTTT. The V gene is TRBV19, the J gene TRBJ1-1; a possible D gene is TRBD1 (5 bases). This CDR3 has 16 residues. Germline-derived CDR1 and CDR2 are LNHDA and SQIVND (reference sequence). V lost 5 bases and J lost 5, with 21 bases in between.

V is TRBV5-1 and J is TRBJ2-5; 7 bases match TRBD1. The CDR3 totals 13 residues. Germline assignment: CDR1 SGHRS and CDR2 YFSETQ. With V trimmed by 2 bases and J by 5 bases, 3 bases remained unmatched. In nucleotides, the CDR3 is TGCGCCAGCAGCTTAGGGGGCCTGGAGACCCAGTACTTC. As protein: CASSLGGLETQYF.

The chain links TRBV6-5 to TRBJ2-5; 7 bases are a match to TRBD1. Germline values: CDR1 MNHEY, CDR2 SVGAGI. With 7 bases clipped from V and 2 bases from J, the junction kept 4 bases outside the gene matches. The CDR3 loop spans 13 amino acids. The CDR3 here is CASKTGPQETQYF. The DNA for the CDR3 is TGTGCCAGCAAGACAGGGCCACAAGAGACCCAGTACTTC.

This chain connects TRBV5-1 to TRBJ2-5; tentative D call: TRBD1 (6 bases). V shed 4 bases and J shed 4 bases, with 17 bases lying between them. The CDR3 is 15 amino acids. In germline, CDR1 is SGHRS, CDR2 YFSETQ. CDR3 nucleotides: TGCGCCAGCAGCCCATTCGTCAGGGGCTCAGAGACCCAGTACTTC. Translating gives CASSPFVRGSETQYF.

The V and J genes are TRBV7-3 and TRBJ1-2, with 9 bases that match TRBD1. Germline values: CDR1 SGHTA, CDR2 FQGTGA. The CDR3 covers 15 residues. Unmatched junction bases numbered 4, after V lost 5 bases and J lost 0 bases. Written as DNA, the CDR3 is TGTGCCAGCAGCCAGGACAGGGGCACTAACTATGGCTACACCTTC. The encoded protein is CASSQDRGTNYGYTF.

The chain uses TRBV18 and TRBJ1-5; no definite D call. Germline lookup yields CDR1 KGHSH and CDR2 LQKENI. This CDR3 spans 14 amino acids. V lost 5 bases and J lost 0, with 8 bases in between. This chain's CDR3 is CASSLPNSNQPQHF. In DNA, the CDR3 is TGTGCCAGCTCATTGCCGAATAGCAATCAGCCCCAGCATTTT.